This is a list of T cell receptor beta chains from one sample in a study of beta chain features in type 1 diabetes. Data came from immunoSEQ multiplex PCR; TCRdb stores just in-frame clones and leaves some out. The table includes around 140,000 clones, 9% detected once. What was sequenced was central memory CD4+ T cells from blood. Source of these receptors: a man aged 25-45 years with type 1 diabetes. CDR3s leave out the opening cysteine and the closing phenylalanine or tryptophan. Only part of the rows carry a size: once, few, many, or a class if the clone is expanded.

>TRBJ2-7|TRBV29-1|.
SGMTETYEQY
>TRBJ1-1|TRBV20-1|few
SAGTAETF
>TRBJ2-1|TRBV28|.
ASERGGLYNEQF
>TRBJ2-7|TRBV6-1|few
ASEVAGGNYEQY
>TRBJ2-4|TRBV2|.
ASGGTGKNIQY
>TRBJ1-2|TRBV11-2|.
ASSLRQDYGYT
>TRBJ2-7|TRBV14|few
ASSPDYYEQY
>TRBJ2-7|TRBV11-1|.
ASSLVGGATYEQY
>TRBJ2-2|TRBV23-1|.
ARLPSTVKIENTGELF
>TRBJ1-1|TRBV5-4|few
ASSFTGKGNTEAF
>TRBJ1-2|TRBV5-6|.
ASSKYTWRIYGYT
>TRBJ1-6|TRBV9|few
ASSVGQGGNSPLH
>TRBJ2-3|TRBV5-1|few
ASSLLQGTSDTQY
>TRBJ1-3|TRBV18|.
ASSPRDGGSGNTIY
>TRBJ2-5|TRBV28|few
ASSALRETQY
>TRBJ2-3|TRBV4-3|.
ASSQDLVTDTQY
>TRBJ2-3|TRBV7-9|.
ASSLARRAEADTQY
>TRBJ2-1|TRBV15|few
ATRKTSGGLNEQF
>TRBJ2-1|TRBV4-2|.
ASSREGQGMNEQF
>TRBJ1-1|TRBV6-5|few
ASVRTGTGNTEAF
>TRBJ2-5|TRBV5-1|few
ASSLGWTGDETQY
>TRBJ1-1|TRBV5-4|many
ASSLGPGANTEAF
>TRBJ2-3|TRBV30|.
AWGAISSTDTQY
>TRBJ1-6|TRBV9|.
ASSGEAGGSPLH
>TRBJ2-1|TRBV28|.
ASSSQRGLNEQF
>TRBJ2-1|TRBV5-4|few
ASSLYRVGEQF
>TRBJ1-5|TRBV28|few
ASRRGQGIVQPQH
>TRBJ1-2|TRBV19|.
ASSTAGANYGYT
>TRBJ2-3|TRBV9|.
ASSVEAGSTDTQY
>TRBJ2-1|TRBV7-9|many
ASSFPDRANEQF
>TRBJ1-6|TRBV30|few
ACPRTVSYNSPLH
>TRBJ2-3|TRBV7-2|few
ASSLGRGGTDTQY
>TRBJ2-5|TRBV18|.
ASSRAEQETQY
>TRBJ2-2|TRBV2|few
ASSDIGGGELF
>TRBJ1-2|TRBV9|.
ASSSGNYGYT